Sequencing of this T cell receptor (beta chain) was carried out in a study of cytomegalovirus exposure and HLA in healthy donors. Primers: 60 Vbeta forward and 13 Jbeta reverse. Clones were sequenced by immunoSEQ multiplex PCR, and TCRdb holds only the in-frame ones, with some missing. The sample lists about 100,000 clones; around 76% were seen once. This clone came up a few times. The sample comprised PBMCs. The origin of this receptor is a woman between 45 and 60 years old in good health and CMV-seropositive.

As DNA, the CDR3 is TGTGCCAGCAGCCAAGGAAGTCCGGGACTAGCGGGAAATGAGCAGTTCTTC. Amino acid sequence: CASSQGSPGLAGNEQFF. The chain is built from TRBV14 and TRBJ2-1, with 13 bases aligning to TRBD2. There are 17 residues in the CDR3. The V gene end was trimmed by 1 base and the J gene end by 7 bases; junction bases not matched to a gene: 7. CDR1 and CDR2 (germline): SGHDN, FVKESK.